The TCR beta chain under discussion was sequenced for a study of T cells expressing NK-cell markers. Findings and limits, study-wide: Questions lingered over whether expanded NKG2C+ T cell clones were HCMV-specific.

About this clonotype: The antigen remains unidentified.

Each CDR3 protein gets one entry in TCRdb, which reprocessed the 5' RACE reads and gives no DNA. The record lists around 550,000 distinct CDR3 sequences, of which the ten most abundant hold roughly 3.6%. Germline V gene data show CDR1 as ENHRY and CDR2 as SYGVKD. CDR3 length: 14 residues. The sequencing sample was made of blood T cells: a sorted CD56 or NKG2C T cell subset, CD4+ or CD8+ T cells, or bulk PBMC T cells (not recorded which). This sequence originates from a man aged 18 to 29 in good health. V gene TRBV10-3 combines with J gene TRBJ2-3; TCRdb's assignment of TRBD2 cannot be checked, as there is no DNA. This CDR3 reads CAIRETGLQDTQYF.